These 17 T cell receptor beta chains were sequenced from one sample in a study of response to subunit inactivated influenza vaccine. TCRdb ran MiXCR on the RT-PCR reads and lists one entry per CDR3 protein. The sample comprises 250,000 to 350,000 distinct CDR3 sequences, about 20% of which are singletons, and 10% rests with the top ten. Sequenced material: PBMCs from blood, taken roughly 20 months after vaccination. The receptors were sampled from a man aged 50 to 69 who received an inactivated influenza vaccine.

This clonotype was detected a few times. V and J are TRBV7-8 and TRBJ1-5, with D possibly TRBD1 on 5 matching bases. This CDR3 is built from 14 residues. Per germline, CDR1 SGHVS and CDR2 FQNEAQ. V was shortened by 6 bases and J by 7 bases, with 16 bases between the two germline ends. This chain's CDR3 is CASRRGAIGQPQHF. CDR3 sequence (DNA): TGTGCCAGCAGACGAGGGGCTATAGGGCAGCCCCAGCATTTT.

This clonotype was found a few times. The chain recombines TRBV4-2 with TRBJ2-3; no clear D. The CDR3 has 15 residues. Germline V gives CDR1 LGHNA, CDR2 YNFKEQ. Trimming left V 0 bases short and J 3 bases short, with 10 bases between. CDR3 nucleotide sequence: TGTGCCAGCAGCCAAGATCTGGCCCCGACAGATACGCAGTATTTT. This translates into CASSQDLAPTDTQYF.

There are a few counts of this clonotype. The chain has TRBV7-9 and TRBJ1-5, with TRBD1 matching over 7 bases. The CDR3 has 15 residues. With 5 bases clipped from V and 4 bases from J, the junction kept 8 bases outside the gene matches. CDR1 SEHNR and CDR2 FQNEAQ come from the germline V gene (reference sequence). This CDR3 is CASSEDRNGNQPQHF. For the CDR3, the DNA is TGTGCCAGCAGCGAGGACAGGAATGGGAATCAGCCCCAGCATTTT.

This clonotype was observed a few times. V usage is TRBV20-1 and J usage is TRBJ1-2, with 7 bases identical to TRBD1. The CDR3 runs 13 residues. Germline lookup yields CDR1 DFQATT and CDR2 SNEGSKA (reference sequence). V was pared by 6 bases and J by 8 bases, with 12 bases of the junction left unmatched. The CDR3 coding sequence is TGCAGTGCCCCGTATCGGACAGGTGCGGGCTACACCTTC. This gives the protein CSAPYRTGAGYTF.

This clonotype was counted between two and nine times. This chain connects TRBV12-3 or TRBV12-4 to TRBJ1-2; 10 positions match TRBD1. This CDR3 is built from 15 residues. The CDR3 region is CTVATGGRRNYGYTF. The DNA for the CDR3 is TGTACTGTCGCGACAGGGGGCAGGAGAAACTATGGCTACACCTTC.

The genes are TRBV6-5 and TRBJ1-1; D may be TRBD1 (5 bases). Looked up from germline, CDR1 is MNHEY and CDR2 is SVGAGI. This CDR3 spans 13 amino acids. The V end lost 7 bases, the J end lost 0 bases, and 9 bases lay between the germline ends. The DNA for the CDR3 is TGTGCCAGCAAGTTACAGGTGAACACTGAAGCTTTCTTT. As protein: CASKLQVNTEAFF.

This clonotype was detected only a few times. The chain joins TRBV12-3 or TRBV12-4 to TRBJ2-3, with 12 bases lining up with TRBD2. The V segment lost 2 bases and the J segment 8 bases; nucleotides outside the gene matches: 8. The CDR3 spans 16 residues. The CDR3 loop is CASSLSSGGARVTQYF. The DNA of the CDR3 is TGTGCCAGCAGTTTATCTAGCGGGGGGGCCCGGGTTACGCAGTATTTT.

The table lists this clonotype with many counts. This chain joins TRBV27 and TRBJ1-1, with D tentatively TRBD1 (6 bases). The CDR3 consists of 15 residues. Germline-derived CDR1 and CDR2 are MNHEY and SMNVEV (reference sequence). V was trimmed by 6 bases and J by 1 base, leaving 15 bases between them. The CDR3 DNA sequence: TGTGCCAGCAGGATTATATCGACAGGGAACACTGAAGCTTTCTTT. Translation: CASRIISTGNTEAFF.

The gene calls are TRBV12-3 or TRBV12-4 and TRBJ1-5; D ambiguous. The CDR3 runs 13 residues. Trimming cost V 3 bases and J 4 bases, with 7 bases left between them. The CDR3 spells CASSFPGNQPQHF. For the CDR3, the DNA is TGTGCCAGCAGTTTCCCGGGGAATCAGCCCCAGCATTTT.

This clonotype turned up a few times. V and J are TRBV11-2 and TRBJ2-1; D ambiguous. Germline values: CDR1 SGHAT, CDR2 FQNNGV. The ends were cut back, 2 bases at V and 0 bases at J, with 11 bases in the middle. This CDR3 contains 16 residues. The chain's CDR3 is CASSLNPMSSYNEQFF. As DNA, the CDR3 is TGTGCCAGCAGCTTAAACCCCATGAGCTCCTACAATGAGCAGTTCTTC.

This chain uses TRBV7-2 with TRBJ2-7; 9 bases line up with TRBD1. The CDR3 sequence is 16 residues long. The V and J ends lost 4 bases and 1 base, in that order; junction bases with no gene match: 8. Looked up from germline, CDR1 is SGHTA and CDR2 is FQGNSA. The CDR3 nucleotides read TGTGCCAGCAGCTCGAGGACAGGGGCGCCTTCCTACGAGCAGTACTTC. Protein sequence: CASSSRTGAPSYEQYF.

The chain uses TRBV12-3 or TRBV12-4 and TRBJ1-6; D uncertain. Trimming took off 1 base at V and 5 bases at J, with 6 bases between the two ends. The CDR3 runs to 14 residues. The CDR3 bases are TGTGCCAGCAGTTTAGGGGTCAATAATTCACCCCTCCACTTT. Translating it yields CASSLGVNNSPLHF.

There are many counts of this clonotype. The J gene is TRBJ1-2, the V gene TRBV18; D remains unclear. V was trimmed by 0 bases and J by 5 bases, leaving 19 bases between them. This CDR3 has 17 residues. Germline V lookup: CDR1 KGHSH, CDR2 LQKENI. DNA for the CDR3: TGTGCCAGCTCACCACCGCTGGATCTGAATTCCTTTTATGGCTACACCTTC. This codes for CASSPPLDLNSFYGYTF. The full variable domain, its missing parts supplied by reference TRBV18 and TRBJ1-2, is NAGVMQNPRHLVRRRGQEARLRCSPMKGHSHVYWYRQLPEEGLKFMVYLQKENIIDESGMPKERFSAEFPKEGPSILRIQQVVRGDSAAYFCASSPPLDLNSFYGYTFGSGTRLTVV.

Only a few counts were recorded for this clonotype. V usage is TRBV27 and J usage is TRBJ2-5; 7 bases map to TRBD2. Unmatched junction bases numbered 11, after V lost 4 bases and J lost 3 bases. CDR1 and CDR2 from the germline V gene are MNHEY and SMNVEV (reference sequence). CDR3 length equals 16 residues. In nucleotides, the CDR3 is TGTGCCAGCAGTTCGATTAAACTAGCGTATAAAGAGACCCAGTACTTC. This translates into CASSSIKLAYKETQYF.

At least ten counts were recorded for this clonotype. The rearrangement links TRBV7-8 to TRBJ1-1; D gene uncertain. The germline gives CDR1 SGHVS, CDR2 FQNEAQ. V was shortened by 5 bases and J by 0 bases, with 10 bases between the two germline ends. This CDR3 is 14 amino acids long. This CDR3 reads CASSPRYLNTEAFF. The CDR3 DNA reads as TGTGCCAGCAGCCCACGATACCTGAACACTGAAGCTTTCTTT.

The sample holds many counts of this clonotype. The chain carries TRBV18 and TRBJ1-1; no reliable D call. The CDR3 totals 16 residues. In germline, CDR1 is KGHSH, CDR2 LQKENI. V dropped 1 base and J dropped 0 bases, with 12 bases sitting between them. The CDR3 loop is CASSPRRTAMNTEAFF. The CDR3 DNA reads TGTGCCAGCTCACCACGCAGGACGGCCATGAACACTGAAGCTTTCTTT.

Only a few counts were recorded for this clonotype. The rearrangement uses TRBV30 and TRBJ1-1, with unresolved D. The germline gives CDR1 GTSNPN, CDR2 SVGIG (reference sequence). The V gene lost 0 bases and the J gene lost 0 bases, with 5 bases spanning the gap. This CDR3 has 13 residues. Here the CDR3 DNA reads TGTGCCTGGAGTGTGCAGCTGAACACTGAAGCTTTCTTT. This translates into CAWSVQLNTEAFF.